A single sample is the source of the 28 T cell receptor beta chains below, sequenced in a study of a mutant IDH1 vaccine in newly diagnosed glioma. TCRdb's copy holds only in-frame clones and misses some; the assay was immunoSEQ multiplex PCR. The sample lists around 32,000 clones, 60% to 85% occurring once. The time point denotes: week 35, safety follow-up. Doses comprised 300 ug of mutant IDH1 20-mer peptide each, plus topical imiquimod. Antigen specificity for these receptors is unknown. The source material was PBMCs, sampled from a glioma patient whose treatment included an IDH1 peptide vaccine. The source of these receptors is a woman aged 25 to 45 with glioma. Some clones in this sample may be carry-over from other donors' samples.

The chain is built from TRBV19 and TRBJ1-5; 8 bases fit TRBD1. Germline loops: CDR1 LNHDA, CDR2 SQIVND (reference sequence). With 4 bases clipped from V and 3 bases from J, the junction kept 8 bases outside the gene matches. The CDR3 runs to 16 residues. For the CDR3, the DNA is TGTGCCAGTAGTACGTGGACAGGGAGGGCCAATCAGCCCCAGCATTTT. Translating gives CASSTWTGRANQPQHF.

This clone was counted between two and nine times. The rearrangement uses TRBV10-2 and TRBJ2-2; 8 nucleotides agree with TRBD1. CDR3 length: 12 amino acids. V lost 8 bases, J lost 6 bases, and 2 bases stayed unmatched. Germline CDR1 and CDR2: WSHSY and SAAADI. DNA for the CDR3: TGCGCCAGCCAGGACAGGGCCGGGGAGCTGTTTTTT. It specifies CASQDRAGELFF.

J is TRBJ1-3 and V is TRBV7-2, with no clear D. V dropped 5 bases and J dropped 0 bases, with 14 bases sitting between them. In germline, CDR1 is SGHTA, CDR2 FQGNSA. The CDR3 extends over 16 amino acids. The CDR3 DNA follows: TGTGCCAGCAGCACACGGACGTCAACCTCTGGAAACACCATATATTTT. This gives the protein CASSTRTSTSGNTIYF.

The rearrangement uses TRBV29-1 and TRBJ1-4; 8 bases agree with TRBD1. CDR1 is SQVTM, CDR2 ANQGSEA, per germline. With V trimmed by 0 bases and J by 13 bases, 16 bases remained unmatched. The CDR3 sequence is 16 residues long. The CDR3 sequence is CSVEDDRGLGLARLFF. The CDR3 DNA is TGCAGCGTTGAAGATGACAGGGGCCTGGGTTTGGCGAGACTGTTTTTT.

This clone has only a few counts. The chain employs TRBV20-1 and TRBJ1-1, with D possibly TRBD1 on 6 matching bases. CDR1 and CDR2 (germline): DFQATT, SNEGSKA (reference sequence). V shed 6 bases and J shed 8 bases, with 13 bases lying between them. This CDR3 is built from 11 residues. The CDR3 loop reads CSALGGPEAFF. The DNA for the CDR3 is TGCAGTGCCCTGGGGGGCCCCGAAGCTTTCTTT.

The rearrangement joins TRBV29-1 to TRBJ1-2; D may be TRBD1 (5 bases). V was cut by 3 bases and J by 3 bases, with 11 bases left in between. Germline V gives CDR1 SQVTM, CDR2 ANQGSEA. The CDR3 spans 13 residues. The CDR3 nucleotides are TGCAGCGTTGAGGGCACGGGGGACTATGGCTACACCTTC. Translating it yields CSVEGTGDYGYTF.

This clone is termed medium-sized. This chain joins TRBV19 and TRBJ2-7, with D uncertain. The length of the CDR3 is 12 residues. Germline V gene lookup returns CDR1 LNHDA and CDR2 SQIVND (reference sequence). V dropped 9 bases and J dropped 3 bases, with 12 bases sitting between them. The CDR3 region has the DNA TGTGCCAGCTCCAAGGATAACTACGAGCAGTACTTC. Translation gives CASSKDNYEQYF.

This chain links TRBV10-1 with TRBJ2-7; D remains unclear. This CDR3 is built from 11 residues. V dropped 4 bases and J dropped 2 bases, with 3 bases sitting between them. CDR1 WNHNN and CDR2 SYGVQD come from the germline V gene (reference sequence). CDR3 nucleotide sequence: TGCGCCAGCAGTGCCGCCTACGAGCAGTACTTC. It is translated as CASSAAYEQYF.

The chain has TRBV9 and TRBJ1-2; possible D gene TRBD1, 5 bases. CDR3 length equals 15 residues. The V end lost 3 bases, the J end lost 8 bases, and 20 bases lay between the germline ends. Germline assignment: CDR1 SGDLS and CDR2 YYNGEE. In nucleotides, the CDR3 is TGTGCCAGCAGCGCCTGGACCGGGACGGTGGGGGGCTACACCTTC. It encodes CASSAWTGTVGGYTF.

V gene TRBV28 combines with J gene TRBJ1-5; no clear D gene. V was cut by 6 bases and J by 0 bases, with 24 bases left in between. The CDR3 length is 19 residues. The V gene's germline CDR1 is MDHEN and CDR2 SYDVKM. Here the CDR3 DNA reads TGTGCCAGCAGCCTAACTCAAGGCCCGGCTTGGTATAGCAATCAGCCCCAGCATTTT. It translates to CASSLTQGPAWYSNQPQHF. Full variable domain (outside the CDR3, taken from reference TRBV28 and TRBJ1-5): DVKVTQSSRYLVKRTGEKVFLECVQDMDHENMFWYRQDPGLGLRLIYFSYDVKMKEKGDIPEGYSVSREKKERFSLILESASTNQTSMYLCASSLTQGPAWYSNQPQHFGDGTRLSIL.

The chain is built from TRBV4-1 and TRBJ2-1, with 10 bases fitting TRBD2. The V gene's germline CDR1 is MGHRA and CDR2 YSYEKL. The CDR3 is made up of 17 amino acids. Trimming took 0 bases from V and 2 from J; bases not matched to a gene: 4. CDR3 nucleotide sequence: TGCGCCAGCAGCCAAGAGCCCACTAGCGGGACCTACAATGAGCAGTTCTTC. This codes for CASSQEPTSGTYNEQFF.

The gene calls are TRBV2 and TRBJ2-7; tentatively, D is TRBD2 (5 bases). V lost 1 base and J 4 bases, leaving 14 bases between the germline ends. The germline gives CDR1 SNHLY, CDR2 FYNNEI. The CDR3 covers 15 residues. The CDR3 region has the DNA TGTGCCAGCAGTGAAGACCAGCGGACGAGGTACGAGCAGTACTTC. It codes for CASSEDQRTRYEQYF.

CDR3 amino acids: CASSLAAGGVVAFF. In DNA form, the CDR3 reads TGTGCCAGCAGCTTAGCGGCAGGGGGCGTGGTGGCTTTCTTT. This chain joins TRBV7-2 and TRBJ1-1; TRBD1 aligns across 8 bases. The CDR3 runs 14 residues. Germline loops: CDR1 SGHTA, CDR2 FQGNSA. V gave up 0 bases and J gave up 11 bases; unmatched junction bases: 8.

The chain links TRBV4-1 to TRBJ1-1; D gene uncertain. Germline CDR1 and CDR2: MGHRA and YSYEKL. Deletions cut 1 base from V and 6 bases from J, with 9 bases between. The CDR3 consists of 13 residues. The CDR3: CASSQAGGAEAFF. CDR3 nucleotides: TGCGCCAGCAGCCAAGCGGGCGGGGCTGAAGCTTTCTTT.

J is TRBJ2-5 and V is TRBV30; 7 bases map to TRBD2. CDR3 length: 14 residues. Germline CDR1 and CDR2: GTSNPN and SVGIG (reference sequence). V was clipped by 3 bases and J by 3 bases; unmatched bases: 7. The chain's CDR3 is CAWSWERDEETQYF. The CDR3 DNA reads TGTGCCTGGAGCTGGGAGCGGGACGAAGAGACCCAGTACTTC.

This chain connects TRBV28 to TRBJ2-7; 15 nucleotides match TRBD2. This CDR3 is 16 amino acids long. V lost 6 bases to trimming and J lost 2 bases; unmatched junction nucleotides: 5. CDR1 MDHEN and CDR2 SYDVKM come from the germline V gene. Written as DNA, the CDR3 is TGTGCCAGCAGGCGGAGGACTAGCGGGAGGGCCTACGAGCAGTACTTC. Amino acids: CASRRRTSGRAYEQYF.

The rearrangement uses TRBV28 and TRBJ1-2; D is unclear. The V gene's germline CDR1 is MDHEN and CDR2 SYDVKM. The V end lost 2 bases, the J end lost 4 bases, and 11 bases lay between the germline ends. The CDR3 length is 14 residues. This CDR3 is CASSLVLVGYGYTF. CDR3 in DNA: TGTGCCAGCAGTTTAGTACTCGTTGGCTATGGCTACACCTTC.

The rearrangement uses TRBV6-5 and TRBJ2-1; D not certain. The V end was cut by 5 bases, the J end by 4 bases, with 9 bases between. The CDR3 has 13 residues. Looked up from germline, CDR1 is MNHEY and CDR2 is SVGAGI. CDR3 residues: CASSLFSYNEQFF. CDR3 in DNA: TGTGCCAGCAGTCTCTTTTCGTACAATGAGCAGTTCTTC.

DNA of the CDR3: TGTGCCAGCAGCTTGGGAGGTTACGAGCAGTACTTC. This translates into CASSLGGYEQYF. The chain couples TRBV5-5 to TRBJ2-7; no clear D gene. This CDR3 is built from 12 residues. Germline CDR1 SGHKS, CDR2 YYEKEE (reference sequence). The ends were cut back, 0 bases at V and 4 bases at J, with 5 bases in the middle.

CDR3 sequence (DNA): TGCGCCAGCAGCTTGGCCACGGGACTTGACTATGGCTACACCTTC. It yields the protein CASSLATGLDYGYTF. The gene calls are TRBV5-1 and TRBJ1-2, with D possibly TRBD1 on 5 matching bases. The CDR3 is 15 amino acids. With 0 bases removed from V and 3 bases from J, the gap between germline ends came to 12 bases. CDR1 and CDR2 from the germline V gene are SGHRS and YFSETQ.

The chain is built from TRBV9 and TRBJ1-1, with TRBD1 matching 9 bases. This CDR3 comprises 14 residues. V dropped 2 bases and J dropped 4; count of bases not matched to a gene: 3. Germline V gene sequence: CDR1 SGDLS, CDR2 YYNGEE. CDR3 amino acids: CASSVRTGATEAFF. Written as DNA, the CDR3 is TGTGCCAGCAGCGTTCGGACAGGGGCCACTGAAGCTTTCTTT.

The gene calls are TRBV2 and TRBJ2-2; no reliable D call. This CDR3 is 14 amino acids long. The ends were cut back, 7 bases at V and 3 bases at J, with 12 bases in the middle. Germline CDR1 reads SNHLY; CDR2 reads FYNNEI. The CDR3, as DNA: TGTGCCAGCATGGGATTCGAGCACACCGGGGAGCTGTTTTTT. Its translation: CASMGFEHTGELFF.

This sequence joins TRBV6-1 and TRBJ1-2; TRBD1 might be the D (6 bases). V was cut by 10 bases and J by 5 bases, with 14 bases left in between. The CDR3 totals 12 residues. CDR1 MNHNS and CDR2 SASEGT come from the germline V gene. The chain's CDR3 is CATTRGEYGYTF. CDR3 in DNA: TGTGCCACCACCAGGGGAGAGTATGGCTACACCTTC.

The V gene is TRBV7-2, the J gene TRBJ2-2, with D possibly matching TRBD2 (5 bases). The CDR3 has 15 amino acids. V lost 1 base to trimming and J lost 2 bases, with 8 bases between them. Germline CDR1 SGHTA, CDR2 FQGNSA. Written as DNA, the CDR3 is TGTGCCAGCAGCTTAGGAGGGCCTAACACCGGGGAGCTGTTTTTT. Its protein product is CASSLGGPNTGELFF.

This clone was detected only a few times. This chain links TRBV6-5 with TRBJ1-1; D not resolved. The CDR3 length is 12 residues. Trimming shortened V by 9 bases and J by 5 bases, and 13 bases separated the two germline ends. Germline CDR1 reads MNHEY; CDR2 reads SVGAGI. The CDR3 DNA sequence: TGTGCCAGTAAAGCGCGGGATACTGAAGCTTTCTTT. Translating it yields CASKARDTEAFF.

The gene calls are TRBV5-1 and TRBJ2-5, with TRBD2 as a possible D gene (7 bases). Per the germline V gene, CDR1 is SGHRS and CDR2 is YFSETQ. Trimming cost V 3 bases and J 5 bases, with 14 bases left between them. This CDR3 contains 14 residues. DNA for the CDR3: TGCGCCAGCAGCTGGGGGGGCACTGTTGAGACCCAGTACTTC. Its translation is CASSWGGTVETQYF.

There are a few counts of this clone. The chain employs TRBV4-1 and TRBJ1-1, with 7 positions matching TRBD1. CDR3 length: 13 amino acids. CDR1 and CDR2 from the germline V gene are MGHRA and YSYEKL. The ends lost 2 bases at V and 5 bases at J; junction bases unmatched: 2. CDR3 DNA: TGCGCCAGCAGCCAACTGACAGGGACTGAAGCTTTCTTT. It encodes CASSQLTGTEAFF.

The V call is TRBV7-8, the J call TRBJ2-7; perhaps D is TRBD1 or TRBD2 (5 bases each). Trimming removed 3 bases from V and 0 bases from J, with 9 bases in between. In germline, CDR1 is SGHVS, CDR2 FQNEAQ. This CDR3 has 14 residues. The CDR3 region has the DNA TGTGCCAGCAGCTTCGGGACGGCCTCCTACGAGCAGTACTTC. Translation gives CASSFGTASYEQYF.